These 14 T cell receptor beta chains came from one sample sequenced in a study of identical twins. TCRdb redid the calling of the 5' RACE reads with MiXCR, one entry per CDR3 protein. The repertoire holds about 240,000 distinct CDR3 sequences, with approximately 8% as singletons. The same data also went into a second study, on yellow fever vaccine responses in identical twins.

The sequencing sample was made of CD8+ T cells sorted from blood. The receptors stem from a woman aged 18-29 years in good health.

This clonotype was detected a few times. As DNA, the CDR3 is TGTGCCAGCAGCGTAGGTGAGCGGACAGCGGGGGAGACCCAGTACTTC. As protein: CASSVGERTAGETQYF. J is TRBJ2-5 and V is TRBV9, with D tentatively TRBD2 (7 bases). The CDR3 consists of 16 residues. CDR1 is SGDLS, CDR2 YYNGEE, per germline. V lost 0 bases and J lost 5, with 17 bases in between.

This clonotype appeared a few times. V is TRBV27 and J is TRBJ2-5; 8 nucleotides line up with TRBD1. CDR3 length equals 14 residues. CDR1 and CDR2 (germline): MNHEY, SMNVEV (reference sequence). V dropped 3 bases and J dropped 4; count of bases not matched to a gene: 4. The CDR3 region has the DNA TGTGCCAGCAGTTTGTCGACAGGGGCAGAGACCCAGTACTTC. This encodes CASSLSTGAETQYF.

This clonotype was detected only a few times. The gene calls are TRBV29-1 and TRBJ2-1; 8 bases fit TRBD2. V dropped 1 base and J dropped 1; count of bases not matched to a gene: 15. CDR1 and CDR2 (germline): SQVTM, ANQGSEA. The CDR3 covers 19 residues. The CDR3 nucleotides are TGCAGCGTTGAAGGCCCAAATGTCGAGAGCGGGAGTTCCTACAATGAGCAGTTCTTC. Translating gives CSVEGPNVESGSSYNEQFF.

This clonotype showed up just a few times. V and J are TRBV24-1 and TRBJ2-3; the D is unclear. CDR1 is KGHDR and CDR2 is SFDVKD in the germline V gene. This CDR3 has 15 residues. V was clipped by 4 bases and J by 4 bases, with 14 bases between them. The CDR3 protein is CATSDPHLGPDTQYF. CDR3 nucleotide sequence: TGTGCCACCAGTGACCCCCACTTGGGTCCAGATACGCAGTATTTT.

The chain couples TRBV29-1 to TRBJ2-7; D assignment may be TRBD1 or TRBD2 (7 bases each). This CDR3 is 13 amino acids long. From germline, CDR1 is SQVTM and CDR2 ANQGSEA. V shed 8 bases and J shed 5 bases, with 19 bases lying between them. The CDR3 DNA reads TGCAGCTACCAGGGGGGGGCAGCCCACGAGCAGTACTTC. This sequence encodes CSYQGGAAHEQYF.

V and J are TRBV7-6 and TRBJ2-2; 9 bases are shared with TRBD2. Germline assignment: CDR1 SGHVS and CDR2 FNYEAQ. This CDR3 comprises 14 residues. Losses at the gene ends were 8 bases for V and 4 bases for J; bases not matched to a gene: 5. The CDR3 DNA reads as TGTGCCAGCGGGATGCGGGGGGGCACCGGGGAGCTGTTTTTT. Protein product: CASGMRGGTGELFF.

J is TRBJ2-7 and V is TRBV9; either TRBD1 or TRBD2 may supply D (5 bases each). Per germline, CDR1 SGDLS and CDR2 YYNGEE. Trimming cost V 6 bases and J 3 bases, with 19 bases left between them. CDR3 size: 15 residues. CDR3 amino acids: CASTPGGEAFYEQYF. CDR3 sequence (DNA): TGTGCCAGCACCCCTGGGGGAGAGGCCTTCTACGAGCAGTACTTC.

The chain combines TRBV12-5 with TRBJ1-3; a possible D gene is TRBD1 (6 bases). CDR3 size: 13 residues. V dropped 9 bases and J dropped 0 bases, with 9 bases sitting between them. Germline CDR1 reads LGHNT; CDR2 reads FRNRAP. CDR3 nucleotide sequence: TGTGCTAGCGCACAGGGCTCTGGAAACACCATATATTTT. It encodes CASAQGSGNTIYF. Full variable domain (rest looked up from reference TRBV12-5 and TRBJ1-3): DARVTQTPRHKVTEMGQEVTMRCQPILGHNTVFWYRQTMMQGLELLAYFRNRAPLDDSGMPKDRFSAEMPDATLATLKIQPSEPRDSAVYFCASAQGSGNTIYFGEGSWLTVV.

This clonotype was seen only a few times. This chain uses TRBV6-5 with TRBJ2-1; a weak D match, TRBD2 (5 bases). The CDR3 runs to 13 residues. The ends were cut back, 0 bases at V and 9 bases at J, with 9 bases in the middle. Germline V gene data show CDR1 as MNHEY and CDR2 as SVGAGI. The CDR3 DNA reads TGTGCCAGCAGTTACTCAGGAGGTGTTGAGCAGTTCTTC. Its protein product is CASSYSGGVEQFF.

This clonotype has ten or more counts. This chain links TRBV6-5 with TRBJ2-1, with no clear D. The ends were cut back, 2 bases at V and 5 bases at J, with 19 bases in the middle. Germline assignment: CDR1 MNHEY and CDR2 SVGAGI. This CDR3 region has 17 residues. The CDR3, as DNA: TGTGCCAGCAGTTACAGGGTTCCCCAGCACCCACACAATGAGCAGTTCTTC. It codes for CASSYRVPQHPHNEQFF.

On this clonotype itself: Just one base apart from a much larger clone, this may be a read error. V usage is TRBV12-3 or TRBV12-4 and J usage is TRBJ2-1; D is undetermined. This CDR3 spans 16 amino acids. In DNA form, the CDR3 reads TGTGGCAGCAGTTCCCCATTCGAGAGCTCCTACAATGAGCAGTTCTTC. Protein product: CGSSSPFESSYNEQFF.

J is TRBJ2-7 and V is TRBV28; 10 bases are a match to TRBD2. The CDR3 is 19 amino acids. CDR1 is MDHEN, CDR2 SYDVKM, per germline. The J segment lost 4 bases and the V segment lost 4 bases, leaving 19 bases of the junction unmatched. The CDR3 coding sequence is TGTGCCAGCAGTTCCCCGTCCGGGGCTAGCGGGAGCCCGCCTTACGAGCAGTACTTC. This gives the protein CASSSPSGASGSPPYEQYF. The variable domain in full, completed from reference TRBV28 and TRBJ2-7, reads DVKVTQSSRYLVKRTGEKVFLECVQDMDHENMFWYRQDPGLGLRLIYFSYDVKMKEKGDIPEGYSVSREKKERFSLILESASTNQTSMYLCASSSPSGASGSPPYEQYFGPGTRLTVT.

This clonotype showed up many times. V is TRBV12-3 or TRBV12-4 and J is TRBJ1-2, with 8 nucleotides matching TRBD1. This CDR3 region has 14 residues. After removal of 6 bases from V and 2 bases from J, the junction contained 5 bases not matched to a gene. The CDR3 protein is CASRGQGPNYGYTF. The DNA for the CDR3 is TGTGCCAGCAGAGGACAGGGACCAAACTATGGCTACACCTTC.

The chain has TRBV7-9 and TRBJ1-2; D is undetermined. The CDR3 length is 13 residues. Germline lookup yields CDR1 SEHNR and CDR2 FQNEAQ (reference sequence). Trimming pared 6 bases from V and 8 bases from J, leaving 16 bases between. The CDR3 DNA is TGTGCCAGCAGTGGTGGCGGTATTTTCGGCTACACCTTC. Translating it yields CASSGGGIFGYTF.